Following are 22 T cell receptor beta chains from one sample sequenced in a study of cytomegalovirus exposure and HLA in healthy donors. In the PCR, 60 Vbeta and 13 Jbeta primers were used. The data were produced by immunoSEQ multiplex PCR, yet TCRdb's version contains in-frame clones alone and is incomplete. The table has under 110,000 clones, 76% seen once. Sequencing was performed on PBMCs. These receptors were collected from a man aged 40-49 years in good health and CMV-seronegative.

Only a few counts were recorded for this clone. The V call is TRBV6-5, the J call TRBJ2-5; TRBD1 matches 7 bases. This CDR3 comprises 14 residues. The trim removed 6 bases at V and 5 bases at J, leaving 9 bases unmatched. Germline CDR1 MNHEY, CDR2 SVGAGI. This chain's CDR3 is CASRYQDRSETQYF. The CDR3 DNA reads as TGTGCCAGCAGGTACCAGGACAGGTCGGAGACCCAGTACTTC.

This chain links TRBV13 with TRBJ1-1; D is perhaps TRBD1 (6 bases). CDR1 and CDR2 from the germline V gene are PRHDT and FYEKMQ (reference sequence). Trimming stripped 5 bases from V and 2 bases from J, with 9 bases between. This CDR3 comprises 13 residues. The CDR3 protein is CASSKQGNTEAFF. The CDR3 DNA is TGTGCCAGCAGCAAACAGGGTAACACTGAAGCTTTCTTT.

In its sample, this clone was seen once. This rearrangement joins TRBV19 to TRBJ1-5; 8 bases agree with TRBD1. Per the germline V gene, CDR1 is LNHDA and CDR2 is SQIVND (reference sequence). This CDR3 has 16 amino acids. Trimming cost V 4 bases and J 3 bases; bases outside gene matches: 8. The CDR3 sequence: CASSTSRDRINQPQHF. The CDR3 DNA sequence: TGTGCCAGTAGTACGTCCCGGGACAGGATCAATCAGCCCCAGCATTTT.

For this clone: Other DNA sequences in this specimen translate into the identical CDR3. The chain carries TRBV11-2 and TRBJ1-2; a weak D match, TRBD1 (6 bases). Trimming cost V 0 bases and J 0 bases, with 8 bases left between them. CDR1 and CDR2 (germline): SGHAT, FQNNGV. CDR3 size: 15 residues. CDR3 amino acids: CASSLEGASNYGYTF. CDR3 nucleotides: TGTGCCAGCAGCTTAGAGGGGGCTTCTAACTATGGCTACACCTTC. Complete variable domain (other parts from reference TRBV11-2 and TRBJ1-2): EAGVAQSPRYKIIEKRQSVAFWCNPISGHATLYWYQQILGQGPKLLIQFQNNGVVDDSQLPKDRFSAERLKGVDSTLKIQPAKLEDSAVYLCASSLEGASNYGYTFGSGTRLTVV.

This chain uses TRBV4-1 with TRBJ1-6; D gene unclear. V shed 0 bases and J shed 4 bases, with 7 bases lying between them. The CDR3 is made up of 15 amino acids. Germline V CDR1 and CDR2: MGHRA, YSYEKL. The CDR3 bases are TGCGCCAGCAGCCAAGATGGGCAATATAATTCACCCCTCCACTTT. Its protein is CASSQDGQYNSPLHF.

The DNA of the CDR3 is TGTGCCAGCTCACCTAAAGGAGGGACAGTCCTTAACTATGGCTACACCTTC. Translating it yields CASSPKGGTVLNYGYTF. This sequence joins TRBV18 and TRBJ1-2; 7 nucleotides align to TRBD1. Germline CDR1 reads KGHSH; CDR2 reads LQKENI. With 3 bases clipped from V and 1 base from J, the junction kept 11 bases outside the gene matches. CDR3 length: 17 amino acids.

The chain carries TRBV11-1 and TRBJ2-5, with 8 bases identical to TRBD1. This CDR3 contains 15 residues. The germline CDR1 and CDR2 sequences are SGHAT and FQDESV (reference sequence). Trimming took 5 bases from V and 5 from J; bases not matched to a gene: 10. CDR3 region: CASSPGAGGFETQYF. The CDR3 DNA follows: TGTGCCAGCAGCCCTGGGGCAGGGGGCTTTGAGACCCAGTACTTC.

The V gene is TRBV2, the J gene TRBJ2-5; 11 bases align to TRBD2. The CDR3 has 14 residues. Germline V lookup: CDR1 SNHLY, CDR2 FYNNEI. Losses at the gene ends were 8 bases for V and 5 bases for J; bases not matched to a gene: 7. The CDR3: CASRLASGGETQYF. The CDR3 DNA follows: TGTGCCAGCCGCCTTGCTAGCGGGGGGGAGACCCAGTACTTC.

The genes are TRBV7-9 and TRBJ2-3; the match to TRBD1 covers 7 bases. CDR1 and CDR2 (germline): SEHNR, FQNEAQ (reference sequence). With V trimmed by 6 bases and J by 0 bases, 6 bases remained unmatched. The CDR3 runs to 15 residues. The CDR3 here is CASSPSGGSTDTQYF. In DNA, the CDR3 is TGTGCCAGCAGTCCCTCAGGGGGAAGCACAGATACGCAGTATTTT.

The genes are TRBV2 and TRBJ2-3, with a tentative D call TRBD1 (5 bases). Germline CDR1 is SNHLY and CDR2 is FYNNEI. The V end was cut by 3 bases, the J end by 4 bases, with 11 bases between. The CDR3 is made up of 14 amino acids. Here the CDR3 DNA reads TGTGCCAGCAGTGAGGGGCTGGGTTCAGATACGCAGTATTTT. Translated, it gives CASSEGLGSDTQYF. Variable domain in full (rest from reference TRBV2 and TRBJ2-3): EPEVTQTPSHQVTQMGQEVILRCVPISNHLYFYWYRQILGQKVEFLVSFYNNEISEKSEIFDDQFSVERPDGSNFTLKIRSTKLEDSAMYFCASSEGLGSDTQYFGPGTRLTVL.

The V gene is TRBV7-2, the J gene TRBJ1-6; D remains unclear. V was pared by 0 bases and J by 7 bases, with 13 bases between. CDR3 length equals 16 residues. The germline gives CDR1 SGHTA, CDR2 FQGNSA. CDR3 coding DNA: TGTGCCAGCAGCTTAGCGCCCAGCGGGGTCAATTCACCCCTCCACTTT. This gives the protein CASSLAPSGVNSPLHF.

The chain recombines TRBV27 with TRBJ1-6; D may be TRBD1 (6 bases). Germline-derived CDR1 and CDR2 are MNHEY and SMNVEV (reference sequence). Trimming pared 6 bases from V and 0 bases from J, leaving 15 bases between. The CDR3 covers 17 residues. As DNA, the CDR3 is TGTGCCAGCAGCCGCGGACAGACAAGCTCCTATAATTCACCCCTCCACTTT. Protein sequence: CASSRGQTSSYNSPLHF.

This clone was detected a few times. The J gene is TRBJ1-4, the V gene TRBV7-2; TRBD1 aligns across 10 bases. Trimming took 5 bases from V and 5 from J; bases not matched to a gene: 2. The CDR3 has 14 amino acids. Germline V CDR1 and CDR2: SGHTA, FQGNSA. CDR3 amino acids: CASSQGQGNEKLFF. The DNA for the CDR3 is TGTGCCAGCAGCCAGGGACAGGGGAATGAAAAACTGTTTTTT.

This chain links TRBV2 with TRBJ2-1; 10 bases are a match to TRBD2. The CDR3 consists of 14 residues. The germline CDR1 and CDR2 sequences are SNHLY and FYNNEI. Germline trimming cut 7 bases from V and 4 bases from J; bases unmatched to any gene: 4. Here the CDR3 DNA reads TGTGCCAGCAAAGGACTAGCGGCTTACAATGAGCAGTTCTTC. Its translation is CASKGLAAYNEQFF.

J is TRBJ1-1 and V is TRBV7-9; D gene ambiguous. V was trimmed by 3 bases and J by 2 bases, leaving 10 bases between them. CDR1 is SEHNR, CDR2 FQNEAQ, per germline (reference sequence). The CDR3 has 14 amino acids. The CDR3 here is CASSFRSTNTEAFF. CDR3 nucleotide sequence: TGTGCCAGCAGCTTTCGCTCCACAAACACTGAAGCTTTCTTT.

The chain carries TRBV6-5 and TRBJ2-2; TRBD2 agrees at 11 bases. CDR3 length: 15 amino acids. Germline values: CDR1 MNHEY, CDR2 SVGAGI. After removal of 8 bases from V and 3 bases from J, the junction contained 5 bases not matched to a gene. CDR3 nucleotides: TGTGCCAGCCAAACTAGCGGGGGAGACACCGGGGAGCTGTTTTTT. Amino acid sequence: CASQTSGGDTGELFF.

The V gene is TRBV11-1, the J gene TRBJ2-7; 10 nucleotides agree with TRBD2. V was clipped by 4 bases and J by 0 bases; unmatched bases: 9. Germline CDR1 reads SGHAT; CDR2 reads FQDESV (reference sequence). CDR3 length equals 17 residues. DNA of the CDR3: TGTGCCAGCAGCTCCCCCCCGCAGCGGGGGGGCTCCTACGAGCAGTACTTC. This gives the protein CASSSPPQRGGSYEQYF.

The J gene is TRBJ1-2, the V gene TRBV9; 9 nucleotides match TRBD1. The length of the CDR3 is 18 residues. V dropped 1 base and J dropped 4; count of bases not matched to a gene: 14. Looked up from germline, CDR1 is SGDLS and CDR2 is YYNGEE. CDR3 sequence: CASSVSPLGTGMVYGYTF. CDR3 sequence (DNA): TGTGCCAGCAGCGTAAGCCCCCTCGGGACAGGGATGGTCTATGGCTACACCTTC.

This clone has more than one count but fewer than ten. The gene calls are TRBV7-8 and TRBJ1-1, with D unclear. Trimming pared 4 bases from V and 1 base from J, leaving 10 bases between. Looked up from germline, CDR1 is SGHVS and CDR2 is FQNEAQ. The CDR3 length is 14 residues. In DNA, the CDR3 is TGTGCCAGCAGCTCACAAACAGCGAACACTGAAGCTTTCTTT. Protein product: CASSSQTANTEAFF.

V gene TRBV30 combines with J gene TRBJ2-1; TRBD1 agrees at 7 bases. Per germline, CDR1 GTSNPN and CDR2 SVGIG (reference sequence). Trimming cost V 5 bases and J 1 base; bases outside gene matches: 8. CDR3 length: 15 residues. The CDR3 coding sequence is TGTGCCTGGGATGCCGGGACAGCGTCCTACAATGAGCAGTTCTTC. Amino acids: CAWDAGTASYNEQFF.

The V and J genes are TRBV19 and TRBJ2-4; 7 nucleotides align to TRBD2. This CDR3 has 16 residues. V was pared by 5 bases and J by 5 bases, with 12 bases of the junction left unmatched. The germline V gene encodes CDR1 LNHDA and CDR2 SQIVND (reference sequence). The CDR3 reads CASSSYPPGRENIQYF. The CDR3 DNA is TGTGCCAGTAGTTCCTACCCCCCAGGGAGGGAAAACATTCAGTACTTC.

V gene TRBV7-9 combines with J gene TRBJ2-5, with 8 bases lining up with TRBD1. This CDR3 has 15 residues. CDR1 is SEHNR and CDR2 is FQNEAQ in the germline V gene (reference sequence). The ends lost 1 base at V and 5 bases at J; junction bases unmatched: 6. The CDR3 DNA reads TGTGCCAGCAGCTTAGAACCAGGGGGCCGGGAGACCCAGTACTTC. Residues: CASSLEPGGRETQYF.